A single sample gave rise to the 10 T cell receptor beta chains below, sequenced in a study of T cell responses to AZD1222 COVID-19 vaccine. Sequencing was performed with immunoSEQ multiplex PCR; in TCRdb, only in-frame clones are kept and a portion is missing. Here the sample spans about 94,000 clones, over 75% being singletons. Material: peripheral blood, obtained 28 days after the second AZD1222 dose. Receptor source: an adult who received the AZD1222 COVID-19 vaccine.

The rearrangement uses TRBV29-1 and TRBJ1-4; 8 bases line up with TRBD1. Trimming removed 6 bases from V and 7 bases from J; junction bases left unmatched: 7. Germline-derived CDR1 and CDR2 are SQVTM and ANQGSEA. This CDR3 spans 13 amino acids. CDR3 nucleotides: TGCAGCGTCGCAGGGGGCGCGGGTGAAAAACTGTTTTTT. Amino acids: CSVAGGAGEKLFF.

V usage is TRBV5-1 and J usage is TRBJ1-2; D may be TRBD1 (5 bases). The germline V gene encodes CDR1 SGHRS and CDR2 YFSETQ. The CDR3 length is 15 residues. V gave up 4 bases and J gave up 2 bases, with 15 bases separating them. CDR3 sequence: CASSPGDGGNYGYTF. The DNA for the CDR3 is TGCGCCAGCAGCCCGGGGGACGGCGGCAACTATGGCTACACCTTC.

This clone appeared a single time. The rearrangement joins TRBV5-6 to TRBJ2-3; TRBD2 matches at 10 bases. CDR1 is SGHDT, CDR2 YYEEEE, per germline. J lost 8 bases, V lost 0 bases, and 9 bases had no gene match. This CDR3 region has 16 residues. CDR3 region: CASSLGPGSGRGTQYF. The CDR3 DNA reads TGTGCCAGCAGCTTGGGGCCTGGAAGCGGGAGGGGTACGCAGTATTTT.

V usage is TRBV7-8 and J usage is TRBJ2-3; D is possibly TRBD2 (5 bases). The germline V gene has CDR1 SGHVS and CDR2 FQNEAQ. This CDR3 comprises 14 residues. The germline V and J ends were trimmed by 5 bases and 6 bases, with 15 bases remaining between them. This CDR3 reads CASSARSSDDTQYF. In nucleotides, the CDR3 is TGTGCCAGCAGCGCCCGGAGTAGCGATGATACGCAGTATTTT.

The chain recombines TRBV6-2 or TRBV6-3 with TRBJ1-3; unclear D gene. Per germline, CDR1 MNHEY and CDR2 SVGEGT. Between the trimmed V and J ends, which lost 5 bases and 0 bases, there was a span of 14 bases. CDR3 length: 16 amino acids. The CDR3 coding sequence is TGTGCCAGCAGTCCGAAATCGTGGTACTCTGGAAACACCATATATTTT. Encoded protein: CASSPKSWYSGNTIYF.

This clone was detected a few times. This chain uses TRBV6-2 or TRBV6-3 with TRBJ2-1; 11 bases are shared with TRBD2. CDR1 MNHEY and CDR2 SVGEGT come from the germline V gene. The CDR3 consists of 15 residues. The V segment lost 5 bases and the J segment 3 bases; nucleotides outside the gene matches: 3. The CDR3 here is CASSQLAGGYNEQFF. The CDR3 DNA is TGTGCCAGCAGTCAGCTAGCGGGAGGCTACAATGAGCAGTTCTTC.

The rearrangement links TRBV19 to TRBJ1-5; D is ambiguous. The germline gives CDR1 LNHDA, CDR2 SQIVND (reference sequence). Trimming removed 4 bases from V and 1 base from J, with 17 bases in between. This CDR3 is built from 17 residues. The CDR3 loop reads CASSSPHLEESNQPQHF. The CDR3 bases are TGTGCCAGTAGTAGCCCTCACTTAGAGGAGAGCAATCAGCCCCAGCATTTT.

The chain uses TRBV6-2 or TRBV6-3 and TRBJ2-3; D is perhaps TRBD2 (6 bases). V gave up 6 bases and J gave up 5 bases, with 15 bases separating them. The V gene's germline CDR1 is MNHEY and CDR2 SVGEGT. The CDR3 loop spans 14 amino acids. CDR3 DNA sequence: TGTGCCAGCAGCCACGGGGGAGACGTAGATACGCAGTATTTT. This sequence encodes CASSHGGDVDTQYF.

This clone was recorded only once. The rearrangement joins TRBV4-1 to TRBJ2-5; 7 nucleotides align to TRBD1. CDR1 is MGHRA, CDR2 YSYEKL, per germline. V was clipped by 6 bases and J by 5 bases; unmatched bases: 12. The CDR3 totals 15 residues. The CDR3 DNA follows: TGCGCCAGCAGAAACTCCGACAGGGTTTGGGAGACCCAGTACTTC. Its translation: CASRNSDRVWETQYF.

This chain joins TRBV6-6 and TRBJ1-6; perhaps TRBD1 as D (5 bases). The CDR3 consists of 13 residues. CDR1 and CDR2 (germline): MNHNY, SVGAGI (reference sequence). V lost 5 bases and J lost 6, with 8 bases in between. Here the CDR3 reads CASSAGLNSPLHF. The CDR3 region has the DNA TGTGCCAGCAGTGCGGGGCTTAATTCACCCCTCCACTTT.